This T cell receptor (beta chain) emerged from a study of T cell responses to AZD1222 COVID-19 vaccine. Study-wide points: Targeting of unmutated variant regions was reportedly seen in nearly half of spike-specific TCRs. Increased Spike-specific TCR breadth and depth were observed after two AZD1222 doses. Clonal diversity was possibly underestimated; the donors were predominantly white British and more often female. Repertoire samples came only from after the peak T cell response.

As for this clone: The antigen remains undetermined.

The table came from immunoSEQ multiplex PCR; TCRdb's copy has only in-frame clones and leaves some out. The sample has roughly 160,000 clones, roughly 86% seen once. There are 14 residues in the CDR3. Deletions cut 5 bases from V and 0 bases from J, with 11 bases between. Looked up from germline, CDR1 is SGHRS and CDR2 is YFSETQ. The chain employs TRBV5-1 and TRBJ1-1, with a possible D match to TRBD1 (5 bases). The clonotype was recovered from an adult in good health. The sequences come from peripheral blood, collected on day 0 of AZD1222 vaccination. CDR3 residues: CASSLTDMNTEAFF. The DNA for the CDR3 is TGCGCCAGCAGTCTGACAGATATGAACACTGAAGCTTTCTTT.